The 20 T cell receptor beta chains below come from one sample, sequenced in a study of cytomegalovirus exposure and HLA in healthy donors. Primers: 60 Vbeta forward and 13 Jbeta reverse. Here immunoSEQ multiplex PCR was the method, and the copy in TCRdb shows in-frame clones only, minus some. The table has over 110,000 clones, approximately 80% seen once. Sequencing input: PBMCs. The receptor set was obtained from a woman aged 40 to 50 in good health and CMV-seropositive.

On this clone: The same CDR3 also results from other DNA sequences found in this sample. This chain links TRBV5-1 with TRBJ2-5, with TRBD1 matching 8 bases. J gave up 5 bases and V 0 bases, and 0 bases lay outside the gene matches. Germline V gene lookup returns CDR1 SGHRS and CDR2 YFSETQ. The CDR3 sequence is 13 residues long. Written as DNA, the CDR3 is TGCGCCAGCAGCTTGGGACAGGGGGAGACCCAGTACTTC. Translated: CASSLGQGETQYF.

This clone was seen just once. The gene calls are TRBV5-1 and TRBJ2-1; 13 bases are a match to TRBD2. The length of the CDR3 is 15 residues. Germline V lookup: CDR1 SGHRS, CDR2 YFSETQ. V was clipped by 0 bases and J by 10 bases; unmatched bases: 4. This CDR3 reads CASSLGLAGGGEQFF. CDR3 nucleotide sequence: TGCGCCAGCAGCTTGGGACTAGCGGGAGGCGGCGAGCAGTTCTTC.

This chain connects TRBV5-4 to TRBJ1-2, with no clear D. The CDR3 sequence is 15 residues long. V lost 1 base and J 7 bases, leaving 17 bases between the germline ends. The germline V gene has CDR1 SGHNT and CDR2 YYREEE (reference sequence). The CDR3 DNA follows: TGTGCCAGCAGCTTGTTAAGCGGGAGCCAGGCTGGCTACACCTTC. It codes for CASSLLSGSQAGYTF.

In its sample, this clone was seen a few times. J is TRBJ1-5 and V is TRBV6-5; D is undetermined. Germline assignment: CDR1 MNHEY and CDR2 SVGAGI. V was cut by 4 bases and J by 5 bases, with 9 bases left in between. There are 13 residues in the CDR3. The CDR3 region is CASSSIADQPQHF. In DNA, the CDR3 is TGTGCCAGCAGTTCTATAGCAGATCAGCCCCAGCATTTT.

The rearrangement uses TRBV2 and TRBJ2-1; 15 bases fit TRBD2. J gave up 4 bases and V 6 bases, and 19 bases lay outside the gene matches. This CDR3 contains 21 residues. CDR1 and CDR2 (germline): SNHLY, FYNNEI. CDR3 sequence reads: CASSDYLGLAGGFGYYNEQFF. The CDR3 DNA reads TGTGCCAGCAGCGATTATTTAGGACTAGCGGGGGGGTTCGGATATTACAATGAGCAGTTCTTC.

The genes are TRBV30 and TRBJ2-5, with a possible D match to TRBD2 (5 bases). Germline V lookup: CDR1 GTSNPN, CDR2 SVGIG (reference sequence). The CDR3 contains 12 residues. With 5 bases removed from V and 5 bases from J, the gap between germline ends came to 12 bases. CDR3 region: CAWGPGSETQYF. Here the CDR3 DNA reads TGTGCCTGGGGGCCGGGGTCCGAGACCCAGTACTTC.

The genes are TRBV19 and TRBJ2-6; 7 bases are shared with TRBD1. This CDR3 spans 15 amino acids. From germline, CDR1 is LNHDA and CDR2 SQIVND (reference sequence). V was clipped by 8 bases and J by 2 bases; unmatched bases: 6. CDR3 coding DNA: TGTGCCAGTGCGCTCGACAGGGCTGGGGCCAACGTCCTGACTTTC. This gives the protein CASALDRAGANVLTF.

This clone was observed once. The chain has TRBV5-1 and TRBJ1-3, with D possibly matching TRBD1 (5 bases). V lost 4 bases and J 1 base, leaving 15 bases between the germline ends. The CDR3 is 16 amino acids. Germline V lookup: CDR1 SGHRS, CDR2 YFSETQ. CDR3 sequence (DNA): TGCGCCAGCAGCCCGGACATGTTTTCGTCTGGAAACACCATATATTTT. This translates into CASSPDMFSSGNTIYF.

This chain links TRBV30 with TRBJ2-2; D perhaps matches TRBD2 (6 bases). Germline loops: CDR1 GTSNPN, CDR2 SVGIG (reference sequence). The CDR3 extends over 14 amino acids. The V end lost 2 bases, the J end lost 2 bases, and 9 bases lay between the germline ends. The CDR3 spells CAWSSGVNTGELFF. CDR3 bases: TGTGCCTGGAGTTCGGGAGTTAACACCGGGGAGCTGTTTTTT. Variable domain in full (rest from reference TRBV30 and TRBJ2-2): SQTIHQWPATLVQPVGSPLSLECTVEGTSNPNLYWYRQAAGRGLQLLFYSVGIGQISSEVPQNLSASRPQDRQFILSSKKLLLSDSGFYLCAWSSGVNTGELFFGEGSRLTVL.

This chain uses TRBV5-4 with TRBJ1-1; 11 bases line up with TRBD1. The CDR3 has 16 amino acids. CDR1 SGHNT and CDR2 YYREEE come from the germline V gene (reference sequence). The J segment lost 5 bases and the V segment lost 4 bases, leaving 10 bases of the junction unmatched. This CDR3 is CASSPTGTGGKTEAFF. CDR3 bases: TGTGCCAGCAGCCCAACCGGGACAGGGGGAAAAACTGAAGCTTTCTTT.

The rearrangement uses TRBV4-1 and TRBJ2-3; D might be TRBD1 (5 bases). Germline V gene lookup returns CDR1 MGHRA and CDR2 YSYEKL. The CDR3 runs to 17 residues. Trimming pared 2 bases from V and 1 base from J, leaving 16 bases between. CDR3 sequence: CASSQLTRTKGTDTQYF. For the CDR3, the DNA is TGCGCCAGCAGCCAACTCACGAGGACAAAGGGCACAGATACGCAGTATTTT.

The chain is built from TRBV29-1 and TRBJ2-1; 8 nucleotides align to TRBD2. The CDR3 has 14 amino acids. Germline V gene sequence: CDR1 SQVTM, CDR2 ANQGSEA. After removal of 4 bases from V and 7 bases from J, the junction contained 9 bases not matched to a gene. CDR3 loop: CSVVGTSRVNEQFF. The CDR3 DNA reads as TGCAGCGTTGTAGGGACTAGTCGGGTTAATGAGCAGTTCTTC.

This chain uses TRBV12-5 with TRBJ1-5; D is possibly TRBD1 (6 bases). This CDR3 is built from 16 residues. Trimming pared 6 bases from V and 4 bases from J, leaving 19 bases between. Germline CDR1 and CDR2: LGHNT and FRNRAP. CDR3 residues: CASGSLTGYGNQPQHF. Here the CDR3 DNA reads TGTGCTAGTGGCTCCCTCACAGGGTATGGGAATCAGCCCCAGCATTTT. Complete variable domain (other parts from reference TRBV12-5 and TRBJ1-5): DARVTQTPRHKVTEMGQEVTMRCQPILGHNTVFWYRQTMMQGLELLAYFRNRAPLDDSGMPKDRFSAEMPDATLATLKIQPSEPRDSAVYFCASGSLTGYGNQPQHFGDGTRLSIL.

The chain carries TRBV7-8 and TRBJ2-3; D unclear. The germline V gene has CDR1 SGHVS and CDR2 FQNEAQ. This CDR3 spans 14 amino acids. The V and J ends lost 1 base and 4 bases respectively, with 9 bases between them. CDR3 protein: CASSLVTSSDTQYF. CDR3 in DNA: TGTGCCAGCAGCTTAGTAACCAGTTCAGATACGCAGTATTTT.

The chain has TRBV5-1 and TRBJ1-1; 8 nucleotides line up with TRBD1. The CDR3 is 14 amino acids. Germline V gives CDR1 SGHRS, CDR2 YFSETQ. Losses at the gene ends were 4 bases for V and 4 bases for J; bases not matched to a gene: 6. The CDR3 region has the DNA TGCGCCAGCAGCCCGTCCACAGGGGGCACTGAAGCTTTCTTT. This encodes CASSPSTGGTEAFF.

The sample holds a few counts of this clone. The chain uses TRBV4-2 and TRBJ2-5; 7 bases map to TRBD2. Germline CDR1 is LGHNA and CDR2 is YNFKEQ. Trimming removed 3 bases from V and 0 bases from J; junction bases left unmatched: 4. This CDR3 region has 15 residues. CDR3 loop: CASSQTSSYQETQYF. In DNA, the CDR3 is TGTGCCAGCAGCCAGACTAGCTCGTACCAAGAGACCCAGTACTTC.

The chain has TRBV7-6 and TRBJ1-1; D call uncertain. Trimming removed 0 bases from V and 2 bases from J, with 10 bases in between. CDR3 length equals 15 residues. The germline V gene encodes CDR1 SGHVS and CDR2 FNYEAQ. CDR3 loop: CASSLAANSNTEAFF. CDR3 bases: TGTGCCAGCAGCTTAGCCGCAAACAGCAACACTGAAGCTTTCTTT.

V usage is TRBV27 and J usage is TRBJ1-1; a possible D gene is TRBD1 (6 bases). V was cut by 5 bases and J by 2 bases, with 12 bases left in between. Germline V gene lookup returns CDR1 MNHEY and CDR2 SMNVEV (reference sequence). The CDR3 length is 14 residues. DNA of the CDR3: TGTGCCAGCAGTCCCCAGGGGCCCAACACTGAAGCTTTCTTT. This codes for CASSPQGPNTEAFF.

V and J are TRBV10-3 and TRBJ2-6; 9 bases are a match to TRBD1. Trimming removed 11 bases from V and 0 bases from J; junction bases left unmatched: 5. Germline values: CDR1 ENHRY, CDR2 SYGVKD. This CDR3 comprises 15 residues. The chain's CDR3 is CASQGAPSGANVLTF. CDR3 DNA: TGTGCCTCACAGGGGGCGCCCTCTGGGGCCAACGTCCTGACTTTC.

V gene TRBV5-1 combines with J gene TRBJ1-2, with a tentative D call TRBD1 (5 bases). Germline V gene sequence: CDR1 SGHRS, CDR2 YFSETQ. Trimming cost V 2 bases and J 1 base, with 12 bases left between them. The CDR3 is made up of 15 amino acids. CDR3 coding DNA: TGCGCCAGCAGCTTTACCAGGGTCGGTAACTATGGCTACACCTTC. Its protein is CASSFTRVGNYGYTF.